This T cell receptor (beta chain) derives from a study of beta chain features in type 1 diabetes. Study at large: All samples yielded some 110 million examined sorted cells.

General observations from the study: People with Type 1 diabetes carried modestly yet significantly shorter TCRB CDR3s in all four CD4+ subsets. Resolution of whether HLA type affects TCRB rearrangement was not achieved here.

From germline, CDR1 is MNHNS and CDR2 SASEGT. The CDR3 contains 18 residues. The junction had 15 bases not matched to a gene; V was cut back by 3 bases and J by 4 bases. Expressed TCRB transcripts were sequenced because the entire RNA isolate underwent reverse transcription. The data were produced by immunoSEQ multiplex PCR, yet TCRdb's version contains in-frame clones alone and is incomplete. The profile covers about 260,000 clones, with about a fifth appearing a single time and around 0.029% taken by the ten largest. Remarks on this clone: Its antigen is unidentified.

This TCR came from a woman between 35 and 50 years old with type 1 diabetes. Sequencing was carried out using naive CD4+ T cells from blood. The chain employs TRBV6-1 and TRBJ1-2, with 9 bases lining up with TRBD1. In nucleotides, the CDR3 is TGTGCCAGCAGTGAGACCGCCGGGACAGGGTATCTCGGCTATGGCTACACCTTC. It translates to CASSETAGTGYLGYGYTF.